What follows are 17 T cell receptor beta chains derived from one specimen sequenced in a study of vaccination and CD4 T cells after COVID-19. An Oncomine TCR Beta short-read assay was used to sequence the DNA from cultured CD4+ T cells. TCRdb reanalysed the PCR reads using MiXCR and keeps one entry per CDR3 protein. There are around 8,000 distinct CDR3 sequences in the sample; over 30% occur only once, and under 30% lies in the top ten. Their antigen targets remain unknown. Treatment: roughly 10-day PBMC culture with coronavirus spike peptide pools or control peptides (ViraFEST assay). One should note that the unexposed donor's CD4+ T cells were collected before the COVID-19 pandemic (2011-2018). Sequencing input: CD4+ T cells from blood, cultured in vitro. The receptors here all came from a human donor in good health.

The chain joins TRBV7-8 to TRBJ2-7; D is unclear. The length of the CDR3 is 12 residues. V shed 8 bases and J shed 9 bases, with 17 bases lying between them. Germline CDR1 SGHVS, CDR2 FQNEAQ. The CDR3 DNA sequence: TGTGCCAGCGGCAGTGGATCCTTATGGCAGTACTTC. Residues: CASGSGSLWQYF. Full variable domain (outside the CDR3, taken from reference TRBV7-8 and TRBJ2-7): GAGVSQSPRYKVAKRGQDVALRCDPISGHVSLFWYQQALGQGPEFLTYFQNEAQLDKSGLPSDRFFAERPEGSVSTLKIQRTQQEDSAVYLCASGSGSLWQYFGPGTRLTVT.

This clonotype was detected a few times. CDR3 residues: CASTYRDSSQPQHF. The CDR3 coding sequence is TGTGCCAGCACCTATAGGGACAGTTCTCAGCCCCAGCATTTT. This sequence joins TRBV12-3 or TRBV12-4 and TRBJ1-5; the match to TRBD1 covers 7 bases. The CDR3 spans 14 residues. The V gene end was trimmed by 7 bases and the J gene end by 6 bases; junction bases not matched to a gene: 9.

DNA for the CDR3: TGTGCCAGCAGGGAGGAGAGGGGTCCAAGGGGGCAGCCCCAGCATTTT. Translating gives CASREERGPRGQPQHF. The rearrangement joins TRBV2 to TRBJ1-5; D may be TRBD1 (6 bases). Germline values: CDR1 SNHLY, CDR2 FYNNEI. Trimming took off 6 bases at V and 7 bases at J, with 22 bases between the two ends. The CDR3 length is 16 residues.

The chain links TRBV20-1 to TRBJ2-7; tentative D call: TRBD2 (6 bases). Trimming cost V 6 bases and J 2 bases, with 14 bases left between them. CDR1 and CDR2 from the germline V gene are DFQATT and SNEGSKA (reference sequence). This CDR3 is 13 amino acids long. DNA for the CDR3: TGCAGTGCCCGCCGGGACTCAACCTACGAGCAGTACTTC. Translation gives CSARRDSTYEQYF.

The chain carries TRBV11-2 and TRBJ2-5, with 8 bases that match TRBD2. Unmatched junction bases numbered 6, after V lost 2 bases and J lost 4 bases. Germline CDR1 and CDR2: SGHAT and FQNNGV. The CDR3 consists of 15 residues. CDR3 nucleotides: TGTGCCAGCAGCTTATCGAGCGGGGGAGGAGAGACCCAGTACTTC. This gives the protein CASSLSSGGGETQYF.

This clonotype was counted only a few times. The chain is built from TRBV19 and TRBJ1-2; D is ambiguous. CDR1 is LNHDA, CDR2 SQIVND, per germline (reference sequence). This CDR3 is 14 amino acids long. V dropped 6 bases and J dropped 8 bases, with 19 bases sitting between them. The CDR3, as DNA: TGTGCCAGTAGAAATGATGGGGTAGTGCCAGGCTACACCTTC. Translated: CASRNDGVVPGYTF.

The chain joins TRBV7-2 to TRBJ1-5, with a tentative D call TRBD1 (5 bases). The ends were cut back, 0 bases at V and 9 bases at J, with 12 bases in the middle. CDR3 length: 14 amino acids. Germline CDR1 SGHTA, CDR2 FQGNSA. CDR3 sequence reads: CASSLARDYGPQHF. As DNA, the CDR3 is TGTGCCAGCAGCTTAGCGAGGGACTACGGGCCCCAGCATTTT.

The chain is built from TRBV11-3 and TRBJ2-1; 9 bases fit TRBD2. Trimming took 4 bases from V and 4 from J; bases not matched to a gene: 2. CDR3 length: 14 amino acids. Germline CDR1 SGHNT, CDR2 YENEEA. The CDR3 sequence is CASSSGLAYNEQFF. CDR3 coding DNA: TGTGCCAGCAGCTCGGGACTAGCTTACAATGAGCAGTTCTTC.

This clonotype was found a few times. The chain employs TRBV6-2 or TRBV6-3 and TRBJ1-1, with D maybe TRBD1 (5 bases). In germline, CDR1 is MNHEY, CDR2 SVGEGT. Trimming shortened V by 8 bases and J by 8 bases, and 18 bases separated the two germline ends. The CDR3 totals 13 residues. CDR3: CASLKLGTSEAFF. In nucleotides, the CDR3 is TGTGCCAGCCTTAAACTCGGGACGTCGGAAGCTTTCTTT.

The chain recombines TRBV29-1 with TRBJ1-1, with no clear D. The length of the CDR3 is 13 residues. V was cut by 4 bases and J by 1 base, with 10 bases left in between. From germline, CDR1 is SQVTM and CDR2 ANQGSEA. The CDR3 here is CSVGRRQNTEAFF. The DNA for the CDR3 is TGCAGCGTTGGCCGACGACAGAACACTGAAGCTTTCTTT.

This rearrangement joins TRBV6-1 to TRBJ1-5; D may be TRBD1 (6 bases). Germline assignment: CDR1 MNHNS and CDR2 SASEGT. V shed 5 bases and J shed 0 bases, with 17 bases lying between them. The CDR3 consists of 17 residues. The CDR3 region is CASSLSDSVYSNQPQHF. The DNA of the CDR3 is TGTGCCAGCAGTCTTTCGGACAGCGTGTATAGCAATCAGCCCCAGCATTTT.

This chain connects TRBV27 to TRBJ2-5; perhaps TRBD1 as D (5 bases). Deletions cut 0 bases from V and 1 base from J, with 9 bases between. Germline assignment: CDR1 MNHEY and CDR2 SMNVEV (reference sequence). The CDR3 sequence is 15 residues long. The CDR3 nucleotides are TGTGCCAGCAGTTTATCAGACAGAACCCAAGAGACCCAGTACTTC. It codes for CASSLSDRTQETQYF.

This clonotype was counted a few times. This chain connects TRBV27 to TRBJ1-6; tentatively, D is TRBD1 (5 bases). There are 15 residues in the CDR3. V lost 0 bases, J lost 10 bases, and 13 bases lay in between. Germline V gives CDR1 MNHEY, CDR2 SMNVEV (reference sequence). CDR3 in DNA: TGTGCCAGCAGTTTATCAGGGCAGGGAAAGTCACCCCTCCACTTT. Translated, it gives CASSLSGQGKSPLHF.

This clonotype occurred a few times. This chain connects TRBV5-1 to TRBJ2-7; TRBD1 agrees at 10 bases. This CDR3 is 16 amino acids long. The V gene end was trimmed by 1 base and the J gene end by 1 base; junction bases not matched to a gene: 5. Germline loops: CDR1 SGHRS, CDR2 YFSETQ. The CDR3 spells CASSLSGTGVSYEQYF. CDR3 DNA: TGCGCCAGCAGCTTGAGTGGGACAGGGGTGTCCTACGAGCAGTACTTC.

V is TRBV6-1 and J is TRBJ2-7, with D uncertain. The V gene lost 7 bases and the J gene lost 3 bases, with 7 bases spanning the gap. Germline CDR1 reads MNHNS; CDR2 reads SASEGT. The CDR3 loop spans 11 amino acids. The CDR3: CASIGDYEQYF. The CDR3 DNA reads as TGTGCCAGCATCGGAGACTACGAGCAGTACTTC.

This clonotype was seen more than once but under ten times. The gene calls are TRBV12-3 or TRBV12-4 and TRBJ1-5, with D possibly being TRBD1 (5 bases). This CDR3 contains 15 residues. The ends were cut back, 4 bases at V and 4 bases at J, with 14 bases in the middle. The CDR3 region has the DNA TGTGCCAGCAGTTACTCCGGGACCGAGAATCAGCCCCAGCATTTT. This encodes CASSYSGTENQPQHF.

This clonotype was seen a few times. V gene TRBV7-2 combines with J gene TRBJ1-1, with 7 positions matching TRBD1. The CDR3 loop spans 15 amino acids. V was pared by 5 bases and J by 5 bases, with 11 bases of the junction left unmatched. Germline values: CDR1 SGHTA, CDR2 FQGNSA. The CDR3 region is CASSQGWGRGTEAFF. In DNA, the CDR3 is TGTGCCAGCAGCCAAGGGTGGGGCAGGGGGACTGAAGCTTTCTTT.